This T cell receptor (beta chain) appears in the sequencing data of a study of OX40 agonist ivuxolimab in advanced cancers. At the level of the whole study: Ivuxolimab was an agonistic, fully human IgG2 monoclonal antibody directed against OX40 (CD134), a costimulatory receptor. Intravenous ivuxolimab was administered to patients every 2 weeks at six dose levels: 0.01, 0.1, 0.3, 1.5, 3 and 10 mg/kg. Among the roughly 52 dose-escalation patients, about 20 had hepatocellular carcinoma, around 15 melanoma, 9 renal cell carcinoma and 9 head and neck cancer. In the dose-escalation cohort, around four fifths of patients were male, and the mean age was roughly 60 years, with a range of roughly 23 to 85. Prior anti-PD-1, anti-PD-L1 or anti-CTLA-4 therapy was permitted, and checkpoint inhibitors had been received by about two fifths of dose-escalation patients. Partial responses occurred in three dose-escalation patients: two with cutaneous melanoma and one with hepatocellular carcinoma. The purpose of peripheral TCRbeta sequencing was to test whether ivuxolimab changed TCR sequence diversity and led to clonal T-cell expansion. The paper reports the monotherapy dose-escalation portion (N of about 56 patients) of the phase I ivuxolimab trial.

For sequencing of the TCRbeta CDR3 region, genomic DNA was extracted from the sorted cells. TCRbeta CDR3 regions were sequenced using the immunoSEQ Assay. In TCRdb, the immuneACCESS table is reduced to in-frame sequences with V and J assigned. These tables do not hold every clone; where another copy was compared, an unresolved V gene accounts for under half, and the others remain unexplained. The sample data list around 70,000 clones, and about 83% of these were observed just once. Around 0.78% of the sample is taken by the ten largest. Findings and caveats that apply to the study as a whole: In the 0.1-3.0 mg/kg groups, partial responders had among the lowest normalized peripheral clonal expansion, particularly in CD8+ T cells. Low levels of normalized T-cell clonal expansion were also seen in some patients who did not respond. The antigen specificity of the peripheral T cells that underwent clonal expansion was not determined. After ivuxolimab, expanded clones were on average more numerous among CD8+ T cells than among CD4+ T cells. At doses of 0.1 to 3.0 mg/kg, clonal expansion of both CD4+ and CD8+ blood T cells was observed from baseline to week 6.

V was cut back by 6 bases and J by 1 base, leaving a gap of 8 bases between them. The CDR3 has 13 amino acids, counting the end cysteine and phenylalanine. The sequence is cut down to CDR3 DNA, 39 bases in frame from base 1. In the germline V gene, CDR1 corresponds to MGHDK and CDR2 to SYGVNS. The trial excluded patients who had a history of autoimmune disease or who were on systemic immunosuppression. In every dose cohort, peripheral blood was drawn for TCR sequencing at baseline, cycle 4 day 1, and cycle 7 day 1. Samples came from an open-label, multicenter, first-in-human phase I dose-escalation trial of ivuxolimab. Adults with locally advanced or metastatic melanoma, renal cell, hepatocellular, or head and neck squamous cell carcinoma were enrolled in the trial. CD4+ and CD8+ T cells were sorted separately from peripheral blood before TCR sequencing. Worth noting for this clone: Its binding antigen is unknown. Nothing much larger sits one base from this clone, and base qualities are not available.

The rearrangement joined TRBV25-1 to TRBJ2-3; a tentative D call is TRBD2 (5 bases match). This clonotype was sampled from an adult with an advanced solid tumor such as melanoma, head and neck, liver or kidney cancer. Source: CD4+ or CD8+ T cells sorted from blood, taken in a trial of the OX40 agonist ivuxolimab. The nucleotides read TGTGCCAGCAGCCTCGGGGGCACAGATACGCAGTATTTT. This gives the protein CASSLGGTDTQYF.